A single TCR beta chain is shown here with its context. This CDR3 has 13 amino acids. The germline V and J ends were trimmed by 2 bases and 4 bases, with 8 bases remaining between them. Germline loops: CDR1 MGHRA, CDR2 YSYEKL. This sample was taken from a study of blood T cell repertoires in COVID-19. As for the study in general: The origin of the acute and convalescent COVID-19 samples was the United States, Italy and Spain.

Original processing notes: Cell counts per sample came from amplifying reference gene primers. The table came from immunoSEQ multiplex PCR; TCRdb's copy has only in-frame clones and leaves some out. Clonal size and the V and J genes are those of that table, whereas D and trimming came from the DNA. The sample carries 120,000 to 150,000 clones, approximately 80% recorded once. Sequenced sample: peripheral blood. The TCR sequence derives from a human donor with acute or convalescent COVID-19. The donor label of this sample is uncertain. The chain recombines TRBV4-1 with TRBJ1-2; no clear D gene. The CDR3 loop is CASSQPEAYGYTF. DNA of the CDR3: TGCGCCAGCAGCCAACCCGAGGCCTATGGCTACACCTTC.